The 32 T cell receptor beta chains in this list originate from one sample, sequenced in a study of T cell responses to AZD1222 COVID-19 vaccine (dated by TCRdb to about 2021). Sample time point, as interpreted from the label and publication: about 28 days (+/-7) after the second vaccine dose. Libraries were prepared through the immunoSEQ multiplex PCR assay. This immuneACCESS table, as held by TCRdb, lists in-frame sequences with V and J called but not all clones. Of the missing ones, under half trace to an unresolved V gene in checked studies; the others have no known cause. The sample includes tens of thousands of clones, with about 91% observed a single time. The ten biggest clones cover about 9.3% of the sample. This material consisted of peripheral blood, taken 28 days after the second AZD1222 dose. The source is an adult who received the AZD1222 COVID-19 vaccine.

This clone was observed a single time. This sequence joins TRBV6-5 and TRBJ1-5, with 7 bases lining up with TRBD1. This CDR3 region has 16 residues. V lost 4 bases and J lost 6; bases outside the gene matches: 12. The germline V gene has CDR1 MNHEY and CDR2 SVGAGI. CDR3 bases: TGTGCCAGCAGTTTCGAACCAACAGGGGTAATTCAGCCCCAGCATTTT. Translating it yields CASSFEPTGVIQPQHF.

The chain has TRBV19 and TRBJ1-3, with D possibly TRBD1 on 6 matching bases. The germline CDR1 and CDR2 sequences are LNHDA and SQIVND (reference sequence). This CDR3 has 16 amino acids. V was trimmed by 9 bases and J by 4 bases, leaving 22 bases between them. CDR3 sequence (DNA): TGTGCCAGCACGGGGCTACAGGGAAGGTTCGGAAACACCATATATTTT. Amino acids: CASTGLQGRFGNTIYF. The variable domain in full, with the rest retrieved from reference TRBV19 and TRBJ1-3, is DGGITQSPKYLFRKEGQNVTLSCEQNLNHDAMYWYRQDPGQGLRLIYYSQIVNDFQKGDIAEGYSVSREKKESFPLTVTSAQKNPTAFYLCASTGLQGRFGNTIYFGEGSWLTVV.

The gene calls are TRBV9 and TRBJ2-3, with 7 bases aligning to TRBD2. Germline V lookup: CDR1 SGDLS, CDR2 YYNGEE. V was pared by 2 bases and J by 0 bases, with 6 bases of the junction left unmatched. This CDR3 spans 16 amino acids. Written as DNA, the CDR3 is TGTGCCAGCAGCGTCAGTGAGCGGGGTAGCACAGATACGCAGTATTTT. Translation: CASSVSERGSTDTQYF.

The chain recombines TRBV12-3 or TRBV12-4 with TRBJ1-2; no firm D call. The ends were cut back, 6 bases at V and 3 bases at J, with 11 bases in the middle. There are 13 residues in the CDR3. CDR3 nucleotide sequence: TGTGCCAGCAGCAAGAACAAGCACTATGGCTACACCTTC. Translating it yields CASSKNKHYGYTF.

J is TRBJ2-7 and V is TRBV21-1; the table assigns TRBD2, which was not confirmed against the DNA. TRBV21-1 is an annotated pseudogene. This CDR3 has 13 amino acids. CDR3 in amino acids: CASSNGSASEQYF. In DNA, the CDR3 is TGTGCCAGCAGCAACGGCAGCGCGTCCGAGCAGTACTTC.

V and J are TRBV27 and TRBJ2-3, with TRBD2 identical over 7 bases. This CDR3 is 16 amino acids long. Germline values: CDR1 MNHEY, CDR2 SMNVEV (reference sequence). With 0 bases clipped from V and 5 bases from J, the junction kept 8 bases outside the gene matches. The DNA for the CDR3 is TGTGCCAGCAGTTTATCGGCGGGAGAGCTTGTAGATACGCAGTATTTT. It codes for CASSLSAGELVDTQYF.

V and J are TRBV27 and TRBJ1-5; a weak D match, TRBD1 (6 bases). Per germline, CDR1 MNHEY and CDR2 SMNVEV (reference sequence). Between the trimmed V and J ends, which lost 5 bases and 3 bases, there was a span of 11 bases. This CDR3 spans 14 amino acids. CDR3 DNA: TGTGCCAGCAGTCCGGACAGACCCAATCAGCCCCAGCATTTT. This translates into CASSPDRPNQPQHF.

V gene TRBV10-3 combines with J gene TRBJ2-1; a weak D match, TRBD1 (6 bases). Germline V gives CDR1 ENHRY, CDR2 SYGVKD. This CDR3 is built from 13 residues. V shed 4 bases and J shed 6 bases, with 10 bases lying between them. CDR3 nucleotide sequence: TGTGCCATCAGTGCGACAGGAGTCAATGAGCAGTTCTTC. The encoded protein is CAISATGVNEQFF.

J is TRBJ1-6 and V is TRBV7-9; the match to TRBD1 covers 7 bases. Germline V gene lookup returns CDR1 SEHNR and CDR2 FQNEAQ (reference sequence). V shed 2 bases, J shed 8 bases, and the junction held 9 bases outside the gene matches. The CDR3 is 16 residues long. Written as DNA, the CDR3 is TGTGCCAGCAGCTTAAATCAGGGACAGCGATATTCACCCCTCCACTTT. Protein: CASSLNQGQRYSPLHF.

The chain is built from TRBV30 and TRBJ2-6, with D hard to call. This CDR3 spans 12 amino acids. V shed 8 bases and J shed 1 base, with 6 bases lying between them. In germline, CDR1 is GTSNPN, CDR2 SVGIG (reference sequence). CDR3 bases: TGTGCCAGGTATTCTGGGGCCAACGTCCTGACTTTC. It codes for CARYSGANVLTF. The full variable domain, completed using reference TRBV30 and TRBJ2-6, is SQTIHQWPATLVQPVGSPLSLECTVEGTSNPNLYWYRQAAGRGLQLLFYSVGIGQISSEVPQNLSASRPQDRQFILSSKKLLLSDSGFYLCARYSGANVLTFGAGSRLTVL.

This chain joins TRBV24-1 and TRBJ2-1, with D perhaps TRBD1 (6 bases). V dropped 8 bases and J dropped 9 bases, with 25 bases sitting between them. This CDR3 is 16 amino acids long. Germline CDR1 reads KGHDR; CDR2 reads SFDVKD. In DNA, the CDR3 is TGTGCCACCAATGGCTCGGGGTTCTGGGACATCGGTGAGCAGTTCTTC. Its protein product is CATNGSGFWDIGEQFF.

The J gene is TRBJ2-1, the V gene TRBV14, with 13 bases fitting TRBD2. J lost 7 bases, V lost 7 bases, and 4 bases had no gene match. Germline CDR1 reads SGHDN; CDR2 reads FVKESK. CDR3 length: 14 residues. The CDR3: CASKTSGRPNEQFF. CDR3 coding DNA: TGTGCCAGCAAGACTAGCGGGAGGCCGAATGAGCAGTTCTTC.

The gene calls are TRBV7-6 and TRBJ1-3; no firm D call. The V gene's germline CDR1 is SGHVS and CDR2 FNYEAQ. V was shortened by 3 bases and J by 1 base, with 1 base between the two germline ends. The CDR3 extends over 12 amino acids. The CDR3 DNA is TGTGCCAGCAGCTTTTCTGGAAACACCATATATTTT. Its protein is CASSFSGNTIYF.

The chain combines TRBV7-3 with TRBJ2-3, with 7 bases that match TRBD2. Germline values: CDR1 SGHTA, CDR2 FQGTGA. The CDR3 extends over 17 amino acids. J gave up 1 base and V 5 bases, and 12 bases lay outside the gene matches. The CDR3 DNA sequence: TGTGCCAGCAGCCGATTCGGGACTAACCAGCGCACAGATACGCAGTATTTT. Its protein product is CASSRFGTNQRTDTQYF.

The rearrangement joins TRBV20-1 to TRBJ1-2; D uncertain. V was cut by 6 bases and J by 4 bases, with 9 bases left in between. Germline V gene data show CDR1 as DFQATT and CDR2 as SNEGSKA (reference sequence). The CDR3 covers 11 residues. In DNA, the CDR3 is TGCAGTGCCCGTTCTATCTATGGCTACACCTTC. Protein sequence: CSARSIYGYTF.

The rearrangement links TRBV5-1 to TRBJ2-3; TRBD2 agrees at 11 bases. V shed 3 bases and J 5 bases; nucleotides not matched to a gene: 5. Germline V gene lookup returns CDR1 SGHRS and CDR2 YFSETQ. CDR3 length: 15 residues. CDR3 amino acids: CASSSLAGVQDTQYF. As DNA, the CDR3 is TGCGCCAGCAGCTCACTAGCGGGAGTACAAGATACGCAGTATTTT.

The chain combines TRBV5-1 with TRBJ2-5; unclear D gene. CDR1 and CDR2 from the germline V gene are SGHRS and YFSETQ. V gave up 5 bases and J gave up 1 base, with 12 bases separating them. The CDR3 is made up of 14 amino acids. CDR3 bases: TGCGCCAGCAGAATGAGTTCGGCCCAAGAGACCCAGTACTTC. Amino acids: CASRMSSAQETQYF.

This clone is a singleton in its sample. This chain uses TRBV19 with TRBJ1-3; D remains ambiguous. The length of the CDR3 is 14 residues. With 5 bases removed from V and 0 bases from J, the gap between germline ends came to 8 bases. Germline V gene data show CDR1 as LNHDA and CDR2 as SQIVND (reference sequence). Here the CDR3 DNA reads TGTGCCAGTAGTGAGGGCTACTCTGGAAACACCATATATTTT. It encodes CASSEGYSGNTIYF.

V usage is TRBV11-1 and J usage is TRBJ1-1, with D possibly TRBD1 on 6 matching bases. Germline values: CDR1 SGHAT, CDR2 FQDESV (reference sequence). V was pared by 2 bases and J by 5 bases, with 15 bases between. The CDR3 extends over 15 amino acids. CDR3 in amino acids: CASSLLSGAGTEAFF. CDR3 coding DNA: TGTGCCAGCAGCTTACTCTCAGGGGCAGGGACTGAAGCTTTCTTT.

This clone was picked up a small number of times. The chain joins TRBV24-1 to TRBJ2-7; 8 positions agree with TRBD2. Trimming at V came to 4 bases and at J to 3 bases, leaving 13 bases not matched to a gene. The germline V gene has CDR1 KGHDR and CDR2 SFDVKD. CDR3 length equals 17 residues. CDR3 nucleotide sequence: TGTGCCACCAGTGACCCCCCCCCGGGACTAGGAAGCTACGAGCAGTACGTC. It is translated as CATSDPPPGLGSYEQYV.

CDR3 coding DNA: TGTGCCAGCAGCTTAACAGGAGGAGGTCCCGGGGAGCTGTTTTTT. Protein product: CASSLTGGGPGELFF. The gene calls are TRBV11-2 and TRBJ2-2; either TRBD1 or TRBD2 may supply D (5 bases each). Germline V gene data show CDR1 as SGHAT and CDR2 as FQNNGV. The CDR3 has 15 residues. Trimming took off 2 bases at V and 6 bases at J, with 13 bases between the two ends.

The chain has TRBV5-1 and TRBJ2-7; weak D call: TRBD1 (6 bases). Germline V gives CDR1 SGHRS, CDR2 YFSETQ. Trimming removed 4 bases at V and 4 bases at J, with 12 bases between. This CDR3 is 13 amino acids long. In nucleotides, the CDR3 is TGCGCCAGCAGCAAGAGGGACATATACGAGCAGTACTTC. Amino acid sequence: CASSKRDIYEQYF.

This clone is a singleton in its sample. This chain uses TRBV6-5 with TRBJ1-6; D unresolved. CDR3 length: 14 residues. Germline V gene sequence: CDR1 MNHEY, CDR2 SVGAGI. The germline V and J ends were trimmed by 7 bases and 6 bases, with 13 bases remaining between them. The CDR3 loop is CASTLSRRNSPLHF. For the CDR3, the DNA is TGTGCCAGCACCCTGAGTCGTCGTAATTCACCCCTCCACTTT.

The chain uses TRBV2 and TRBJ2-2; D is unclear. The CDR3 contains 15 residues. Germline loops: CDR1 SNHLY, CDR2 FYNNEI. Between the trimmed V and J ends, which lost 6 bases and 0 bases, there was a span of 11 bases. The chain's CDR3 is CASRPALANTGELFF. In DNA, the CDR3 is TGTGCCAGCAGACCCGCCTTAGCGAACACCGGGGAGCTGTTTTTT.

This chain uses TRBV7-2 with TRBJ2-7, with 7 bases lining up with TRBD1. CDR1 is SGHTA, CDR2 FQGNSA, per germline. This CDR3 is built from 16 residues. J was trimmed by 3 bases and V by 5 bases; bases with no gene match: 13. CDR3 nucleotide sequence: TGTGCCAGCAGCCAATCTCTTAGGACAGGCAACTACGAGCAGTACTTC. This gives the protein CASSQSLRTGNYEQYF.

DNA for the CDR3: TGCGCCAGCAGCTTGGAGGGTCTTCAGCCCCAGCATTTT. Translating it yields CASSLEGLQPQHF. The gene calls are TRBV5-1 and TRBJ1-5, with no clear D. V was cut by 0 bases and J by 6 bases, with 7 bases left in between. Per germline, CDR1 SGHRS and CDR2 YFSETQ. There are 13 residues in the CDR3.

The chain has TRBV7-8 and TRBJ1-5; 7 bases match TRBD1. CDR1 is SGHVS and CDR2 is FQNEAQ in the germline V gene. The V segment lost 4 bases and the J segment 9 bases; nucleotides outside the gene matches: 6. This CDR3 is 13 amino acids long. The CDR3 sequence is CASSSQGVRPQHF. Here the CDR3 DNA reads TGTGCCAGCAGCTCCCAGGGGGTAAGGCCCCAGCATTTT.

The chain couples TRBV7-9 to TRBJ1-1; D ambiguous. Germline V gene data show CDR1 as SEHNR and CDR2 as FQNEAQ (reference sequence). This CDR3 is 12 amino acids long. The ends were cut back, 5 bases at V and 10 bases at J, with 14 bases in the middle. The chain's CDR3 is CASSKDPRGAFF. DNA for the CDR3: TGTGCCAGCAGCAAAGACCCTCGGGGAGCTTTCTTT.

The V call is TRBV6-5, the J call TRBJ1-1; D call uncertain. This CDR3 has 13 residues. Germline loops: CDR1 MNHEY, CDR2 SVGAGI. V was trimmed by 4 bases and J by 3 bases, leaving 9 bases between them. This CDR3 reads CASSSDRDTEAFF. The CDR3 bases are TGTGCCAGCAGTTCGGACCGGGACACTGAAGCTTTCTTT.

This clone was detected only a few times. This rearrangement joins TRBV7-9 to TRBJ1-2, with D unresolved. This CDR3 has 11 amino acids. V lost 4 bases to trimming and J lost 7 bases, with 7 bases between them. CDR1 is SEHNR, CDR2 FQNEAQ, per germline (reference sequence). The CDR3 DNA reads as TGTGCCAGCAGCTCTGAAGGTGGCTACACCTTC. This codes for CASSSEGGYTF.

The chain employs TRBV27 and TRBJ1-5; weak D call: TRBD1 (6 bases). The ends were cut back, 0 bases at V and 4 bases at J, with 10 bases in the middle. The germline CDR1 and CDR2 sequences are MNHEY and SMNVEV (reference sequence). This CDR3 is built from 15 residues. The CDR3, as DNA: TGTGCCAGCAGTTTATCTGCCAGGGGAAATCAGCCCCAGCATTTT. This sequence encodes CASSLSARGNQPQHF.

This chain uses TRBV7-8 with TRBJ1-1; no reliable D call. V was trimmed by 2 bases and J by 0 bases, leaving 10 bases between them. The germline gives CDR1 SGHVS, CDR2 FQNEAQ. The CDR3 has 15 amino acids. CDR3 DNA sequence: TGTGCCAGCAGCTTAAACGGAGATCTGAACACTGAAGCTTTCTTT. Encoded protein: CASSLNGDLNTEAFF.